Below, 20 T cell receptor beta chains from the same sample are listed, as sequenced in a study of tumor-infiltrating lymphocytes in primary liver carcinoma. The roughly 19-33 mg bulk tissue piece was not sorted before simultaneous RNA and DNA extraction. With approximately 500 ng total RNA as template and a constant-region primer, TCR beta cDNA was made. Library construction for TCR beta comprised three nested multiplex PCR rounds performed with slightly modified ARM-PCR. Running 9 to 11 cycles apiece, the first two PCR rounds relied on TRBV1-TRBV30 forward primers together with a C-beta reverse primer. MiXCR, applied by TCRdb to the multiplex PCR reads, yields one record per CDR3 protein. The repertoire holds roughly 70,000 distinct CDR3 sequences, about 71% seen once, with approximately 37% in the top ten. Sequenced sample: liver tumor tissue from sampling region 4. Subset defined: tumor region T4, right-lateral pole. The receptors originated from a man aged 35-49 years with primary liver carcinoma and hepatitis B virus infection.

To note about this clonotype: Its ends do not fully match the called genes, so a read error is possible. V gene TRBV12-3 or TRBV12-4 combines with J gene TRBJ2-2; 10 bases are a match to TRBD2. CDR3 length equals 13 residues. This CDR3 reads CGFGTSAAREPFF. The CDR3 DNA follows: TGTGGGTTCGGGACTAGCGCCGCCCGGGAGCCGTTTTTT.

The table lists this clonotype with many counts. The chain uses TRBV25-1 and TRBJ1-1; 10 bases map to TRBD1. After removal of 7 bases from V and 5 bases from J, the junction contained 7 bases not matched to a gene. The CDR3 spans 14 residues. Germline CDR1 MGHDK, CDR2 SYGVNS. The CDR3 nucleotides are TGTGCCAGCACCGGTGACAGGGGGCTAACTGAAGCTTTCTTT. The encoded protein is CASTGDRGLTEAFF.

In the case of this clonotype: A clone one base away is much larger, so this may be a read error. V gene TRBV28 combines with J gene TRBJ1-4, with TRBD1 matching over 10 bases. The CDR3 totals 15 residues. Germline V gene sequence: CDR1 MDHEN, CDR2 SYDVKM. V was clipped by 2 bases and J by 7 bases; unmatched bases: 4. The CDR3 nucleotides read TGTGCCAGCAGTTTACCGGGACAGGGGCCTGAAAAACTGTTTTTT. It codes for CASSLPGQGPEKLFF.

Regarding this clonotype: A read error may explain this, as a much larger clone is one base away. The CDR3 DNA sequence: TGTTCCAGCAGTTACTCCCTCGGAGGGGAGGCCTACGAGCAGTACTTC. It yields the protein CSSSYSLGGEAYEQYF. V is TRBV6-5 and J is TRBJ2-7; weak D call: TRBD2 (6 bases). In germline, CDR1 is MNHEY, CDR2 SVGAGI. The CDR3 totals 16 residues.

Worth noting for this clonotype: Here the CDR3 omits its conserved ending phenylalanine or tryptophan, so a read error is the likely source. V usage is TRBV11-2 and J usage is TRBJ2-7; perhaps TRBD1 as D (6 bases). This CDR3 is 15 amino acids long. CDR1 and CDR2 from the germline V gene are SGHAT and FQNNGV. This chain's CDR3 is CASSFVAGGQYEQYL. The CDR3 coding sequence is TGTGCTAGCAGCTTTGTGGCTGGGGGCCAGTACGAGCAGTACCTC.

As concerns this clonotype: A clone one base away is much larger, so this may be a read error. This sequence joins TRBV28 and TRBJ2-5; D gene unclear. From germline, CDR1 is MDHEN and CDR2 SYDVKM. CDR3 length: 11 amino acids. The CDR3 coding sequence is TGTGCCAACAGTAATCCCGAGACCCAGTACTTC. This gives the protein CANSNPETQYF.

This sequence joins TRBV10-3 and TRBJ2-7; D tentatively reads TRBD1 or TRBD2 (5 bases each). The V gene's germline CDR1 is ENHRY and CDR2 SYGVKD. The CDR3 sequence is 18 residues long. The V and J ends lost 3 bases and 2 bases respectively, with 23 bases between them. CDR3 coding DNA: TGTGCCATCAGTGACCCATCCCTCCGGGACGATAGGACCTACGAGCAGTACTTC. Translated, it gives CAISDPSLRDDRTYEQYF.

This clonotype was counted between two and nine times. The chain combines TRBV11-2 with TRBJ2-7; tentative D call: TRBD2 (6 bases). This CDR3 has 15 amino acids. V was shortened by 5 bases and J by 9 bases, with 23 bases between the two germline ends. From germline, CDR1 is SGHAT and CDR2 FQNNGV. The CDR3 sequence is CASSLGGTLPYWQYF. The CDR3 DNA is TGTGCCAGCAGCCTCGGCGGGACTCTACCCTACTGGCAGTACTTC.

Note on this clonotype: A much larger clone differs from this one at a single base, so this may be a read error. The chain recombines TRBV24-1 with TRBJ2-3; TRBD2 agrees at 8 bases. Looked up from germline, CDR1 is KGHDR and CDR2 is SFDVKD. The CDR3 runs to 18 residues. The V gene end was trimmed by 10 bases and the J gene end by 2 bases; junction bases not matched to a gene: 19. The CDR3 region has the DNA TGTGCCACAGGACCGGTACTAGCGGAACTTACTACCACAGATACGCAGTATTTT. Protein sequence: CATGPVLAELTTTDTQYF.

Comment on this clonotype: The CDR3 does not close with the conserved phenylalanine or tryptophan, likely indicating a read error. The genes are TRBV4-2 and TRBJ2-7, with 7 bases fitting TRBD2. In germline, CDR1 is LGHNA, CDR2 YNFKEQ. Trimming cost V 2 bases and J 4 bases; bases outside gene matches: 17. The CDR3 loop spans 18 amino acids. The CDR3 loop reads CASSQYGQAGIGSYEQYL. The DNA for the CDR3 is TGTGCCAGCAGCCAATACGGACAAGCGGGAATCGGGTCTTACGAGCAGTACTTA.

The gene calls are TRBV5-5 and TRBJ1-1, with D possibly TRBD1 on 6 matching bases. Looked up from germline, CDR1 is SGHKS and CDR2 is YYEKEE (reference sequence). The CDR3 has 17 amino acids. The V end lost 2 bases, the J end lost 0 bases, and 17 bases lay between the germline ends. CDR3 sequence: CASSFWGHWGMNTEAFF. The CDR3 nucleotides are TGTGCCAGCAGCTTTTGGGGGCACTGGGGGATGAACACTGAAGCTTTCTTT. Filled out from reference TRBV5-5 and TRBJ1-1, the complete variable domain reads DAGVTQSPTHLIKTRGQQVTLRCSPISGHKSVSWYQQVLGQGPQFIFQYYEKEERGRGNFPDRFSARQFPNYSSELNVNALLLGDSALYLCASSFWGHWGMNTEAFFGQGTRLTVV.

The J gene is TRBJ2-5, the V gene TRBV11-2; the D is unclear. Germline V gene data show CDR1 as SGHAT and CDR2 as FQNNGV. Trimming pared 7 bases from V and 3 bases from J, leaving 12 bases between. The CDR3 is 13 amino acids. The CDR3 bases are TGTGCCAGCATCTTGTCCCCTGAAGAGACCCAGTACTTC. This translates into CASILSPEETQYF.

The V call is TRBV28, the J call TRBJ2-1, with 10 nucleotides matching TRBD2. Trimming at V came to 8 bases and at J to 5 bases, leaving 6 bases not matched to a gene. The CDR3 length is 14 residues. Per the germline V gene, CDR1 is MDHEN and CDR2 is SYDVKM. CDR3 sequence (DNA): TGTGCCAGCGTGACTAGCGGGCCTAACAATGAGCAGTTCTTC. It specifies CASVTSGPNNEQFF. The full variable domain, with the rest looked up from reference TRBV28 and TRBJ2-1, is DVKVTQSSRYLVKRTGEKVFLECVQDMDHENMFWYRQDPGLGLRLIYFSYDVKMKEKGDIPEGYSVSREKKERFSLILESASTNQTSMYLCASVTSGPNNEQFFGPGTRLTVL.

In its sample, this clonotype was seen a few times. The chain uses TRBV12-3 or TRBV12-4 and TRBJ2-7; 8 positions agree with TRBD1. The ends lost 1 base at V and 4 bases at J; junction bases unmatched: 6. The CDR3 consists of 15 residues. Here the CDR3 DNA reads TGTGCCAGCAGTTTAGGGCAGGGGGCTACTTACGAGCAGTACTTC. It is translated as CASSLGQGATYEQYF.

CDR3 in DNA: TGTGCCAGCAGCCGAGAGGGGAGGTACAATGAGCAGTTCTTC. Its protein is CASSREGRYNEQFF. This chain uses TRBV14 with TRBJ2-1, with D possibly matching TRBD2 (6 bases). The CDR3 covers 14 residues. Germline assignment: CDR1 SGHDN and CDR2 FVKESK. Trimming removed 4 bases at V and 4 bases at J, with 11 bases between.

This clonotype came up many times. This rearrangement joins TRBV29-1 to TRBJ2-1; perhaps TRBD1 as D (5 bases). The germline gives CDR1 SQVTM, CDR2 ANQGSEA. The ends were cut back, 5 bases at V and 8 bases at J, with 13 bases in the middle. The CDR3 loop spans 12 amino acids. CDR3 sequence (DNA): TGCAGCGTTAGACAGATAGGGTATGAGCAGTTCTTC. As protein: CSVRQIGYEQFF.

This CDR3 is CATRIWDGGYTF. The DNA for the CDR3 is TGTGCCACCAGAATATGGGATGGCGGCTACACCTTC. The rearrangement uses TRBV6-2 or TRBV6-3 and TRBJ1-2; D not resolved. CDR3 length: 12 residues. The V gene's germline CDR1 is MNHEY and CDR2 SVGEGT. V shed 10 bases and J shed 8 bases, with 17 bases lying between them.

The chain links TRBV29-1 to TRBJ1-2; D not certain. Germline assignment: CDR1 SQVTM and CDR2 ANQGSEA. Trimming cost V 6 bases and J 4 bases, with 18 bases left between them. This CDR3 has 14 residues. The CDR3 nucleotides read TGCAGCGTCAAGCTTGGGCAGTCGATCTATGGCTACACCTTC. Translation gives CSVKLGQSIYGYTF.

Note on this clonotype: Compared with germline, one end of the junction differs, possibly owing to a read error. This chain uses TRBV29-1 with TRBJ2-7, with D perhaps matching TRBD2 (6 bases). The length of the CDR3 is 12 residues. In germline, CDR1 is SQVTM, CDR2 ANQGSEA. The CDR3 DNA follows: TGCAGCGTTCGTCAGGGAGGTAACGAGCAACACTTC. It encodes CSVRQGGNEQHF.

To note about this clonotype: Germline and junction disagree at one end, which may indicate a read error. This chain uses TRBV6-1 with TRBJ2-6; 7 bases agree with TRBD2. The CDR3 is 18 residues long. Germline CDR1 is MNHNS and CDR2 is SASEGT. The CDR3 region is CANSERGTTSSGANVPTF. Here the CDR3 DNA reads TGTGCCAACAGTGAACGGGGGACGACTAGCTCTGGGGCCAACGTCCCGACTTTC.